These T cell receptor beta chains were read from a single sample in a study of neoadjuvant anti-PD-1 for oral cavity cancer. Assay: immunoSEQ multiplex PCR; the TCRdb copy retains only in-frame clones and omits some. The data show about 16,000 clones, about 78% seen once. The sequences come from PBMCs, collected before nivolumab (anti-PD-1) treatment. These receptors originate from a person between 40 and 85 years old with oral cavity squamous cell carcinoma. CDR3s include the opening cysteine and the closing phenylalanine or tryptophan. Not every row has a clone size; where given, it reads once, few, many or a size class.

CASSLNPGGETQYF	TRBV11-2	.	TRBJ2-5
CTSSQNEPTNEKLFF	TRBV1	.	TRBJ1-4
CASSKRGRSTGELFF	TRBV30	.	TRBJ2-2
CASSPRRQGGEKLFF	TRBV7-6	.	TRBJ1-4
CASSGGQDTPLPYGYTF	TRBV9	.	TRBJ1-2
CSVGGESEAFF	TRBV29-1	few	TRBJ1-1
CATGGGGYEQYF	TRBV7-8	.	TRBJ2-7
CSVVVGGIQETQYF	TRBV29-1	.	TRBJ2-5
CATDDRHSNQPQHF	TRBV6-1	few	TRBJ1-5
CASSHGQGSNQPQHF	TRBV2	.	TRBJ1-5
CASKTLQNTEAFF	TRBV25-1	.	TRBJ1-1
CASSPIPSHANYGYTF	TRBV7-9	few	TRBJ1-2
CASIRLQYQETQYF	TRBV7-2	.	TRBJ2-5
CASSPLTRRLVWQYGYTF	TRBV5-1	.	TRBJ1-2
CASSWGRGPSSYEQYF	TRBV18	.	TRBJ2-7
CASSSTSGSSYEQYF	TRBV7-9	.	TRBJ2-7
CASSFYVAGGPDTQYF	TRBV7-2	.	TRBJ2-3
CASSLVPGPGYTF	TRBV5-4	few	TRBJ1-2
CASSLNSGGPTSSYEQYF	TRBV7-9	.	TRBJ2-7
CAIRTEWGEKAYEQYF	TRBV10-3	few	TRBJ2-7
CASHRTSGSFDEQFF	TRBV2	.	TRBJ2-1
CASRKLAGVYEQYF	TRBV28	.	TRBJ2-7
CASVEEGMIDYGYTF	TRBV12-5	.	TRBJ1-2
CASSLKLAGPPTGRTYEQYF	TRBV28	.	TRBJ2-7
CASQERTYEFLYF	TRBV2	.	TRBJ2-7
CASSAPFRTSNNEQFF	TRBV7-9	.	TRBJ2-1
CASSPRYTEAFF	TRBV28	.	TRBJ1-1
CASSVEDREGNTIYF	TRBV9	.	TRBJ1-3
CASSPNRVIKLDYGYTF	TRBV7-8	.	TRBJ1-2
CASSLDGRTAGGNEQFF	TRBV11-3	.	TRBJ2-1
CASSETFSQGRSGYTF	TRBV6-4	few	TRBJ1-2
CASSENSDGGGGYTF	TRBV6-1	.	TRBJ1-2
CATGRGSGANVLTF	TRBV15	.	TRBJ2-6
CASSFVTGGKKAYEQYF	TRBV11-1	.	TRBJ2-7
CASARESSYEQYF	TRBV19	.	TRBJ2-7
CASSLGAPTDTQYF	TRBV5-1	.	TRBJ2-3
CASSRPEEQFF	TRBV28	.	TRBJ2-1
CASSVGVDRGGDGYTF	TRBV2	.	TRBJ1-2
CASSFSGGRGELFF	TRBV27	.	TRBJ2-2
CASSVGGDRAYEQYF	TRBV9	.	TRBJ2-7
CASSLGQGGSYEQYF	TRBV27	.	TRBJ2-7
CASSEAGAIYGYTF	TRBV6-1	few	TRBJ1-2